This T cell receptor (beta chain) was retrieved from a study of regulatory T cells in long-lasting Graves disease. The CDR3 is 18 amino acids. V was trimmed by 5 bases and J by 3 bases, leaving 25 bases between them. Looked up from germline, CDR1 is SGHTA and CDR2 is FQGNSA. Arm-PCR of CDR3 regions with iRepertoire HTBI primers generated TCR beta libraries. TCRdb independently ran MiXCR on the multiplex PCR reads; one entry per CDR3 protein. This table has approximately 440,000 distinct CDR3 sequences, around 20% appearing once. Of note for this clonotype: The target antigen is unknown.

Study-wide results and limits: Among persistent patients, a larger number of public clonotypes were shared (over 2,500) than among newly diagnosed patients (roughly 970). Patients with persistent disease showed a bias toward TRBV28, TRBJ1-2 and TRBJ2-5. Newly diagnosed patients had higher TCR diversity than persistent Graves' patients did.

Specified time point: persistent/refractory GD, antithyroid drugs over 5 years with positive TRAb. From PBMCs, RNA was extracted and then used to make the TCR library. The TCR sequence derives from a female donor with Graves disease. The source material was peripheral blood mononuclear cells (PBMCs), sampled when the disease was refractory, from a patient treated with antithyroid drugs. This chain joins TRBV7-2 and TRBJ1-2; a possible D gene is TRBD1 (5 bases). This CDR3 reads CASSPPPWGTRFDYGYTF. CDR3 sequence (DNA): TGTGCCAGCAGCCCACCGCCATGGGGGACCCGCTTTGACTATGGCTACACCTTC.